Listed below are T cell receptor beta chains from one sample, sequenced in a study of blood T cell repertoires in COVID-19. Assay: immunoSEQ multiplex PCR; the TCRdb copy retains only in-frame clones and omits some. The repertoire holds around 200,000 clones, with under 90% as singletons. The sequenced material came from peripheral blood. These receptors came from a human donor in a cohort sampled during active COVID-19. Each CDR3 is given with its conserved first and last residue. D genes are given only for firm matches. Only part of the rows carry a size: once, few, many, or a class if the clone is expanded.

>TRBJ1-2|TRBD1|TRBV5-6|-
CASSLVGQSYGYTF
TGTGCCAGCAGCTTGGTGGGACAGAGTTATGGCTACACCTTC
>TRBJ1-6|TRBD1|TRBV7-9|once
CASNFAGTGGKSYNSPLHF
TGTGCCAGCAACTTCGCCGGGACAGGGGGCAAATCCTATAATTCACCCCTCCACTTT
>TRBJ2-7|TRBD1|TRBV7-6|-
CASSGGTGTYEQYF
TGTGCCAGCAGCGGCGGGACAGGGACCTACGAGCAGTACTTC
>TRBJ2-7|TRBD2|TRBV5-1|-
CASSLGGGGSYEQYF
TGCGCCAGCAGCTTGGGCGGCGGGGGCTCCTACGAGCAGTACTTC
>TRBJ1-4|TRBD1|TRBV7-9|-
CASSLGDRGEKLFF
TGTGCCAGCAGCTTAGGGGACAGGGGCGAAAAACTGTTTTTT
>TRBJ1-2|-|TRBV7-8|-
CASSLGGRVDGYGYTF
TGTGCCAGCAGCTTAGGCGGCAGGGTAGATGGCTATGGCTACACCTTC
>TRBJ1-2|TRBD1|TRBV6-2/TRBV6-3|once
CASSQRDSGFYGYTF
TGTGCCAGCAGTCAGAGGGACAGCGGATTCTATGGCTACACCTTC
>TRBJ2-7|-|TRBV19|-
CASSIASSSYEQYF
TGTGCCAGTAGTATAGCGTCTTCCTCCTACGAGCAGTACTTC
>TRBJ1-5|TRBD1|TRBV30|-
CAWREDRGGNQPQHF
TGTGCCTGGAGGGAGGACAGGGGTGGTAATCAGCCCCAGCATTTT
>TRBJ2-1|-|TRBV5-5|few
CASNRDTYNEQFF
TGTGCCAGCAACAGGGACACCTACAATGAGCAGTTCTTC
>TRBJ2-3|TRBD2|TRBV3-1/TRBV3-2|-
CASSQSLSRGGSTDTQYF
TGTGCCAGCAGCCAATCCCTGTCTCGGGGGGGTAGCACAGATACGCAGTATTTT
>TRBJ1-4|TRBD1|TRBV3-1/TRBV3-2|-
CASSQDFGTDLMEWLFF
TGTGCCAGCAGCCAAGATTTTGGGACAGACCTTATGGAATGGCTGTTTTTT
>TRBJ2-3|-|TRBV30|-
CAWSSLDYTDTQYF
TGTGCCTGGAGCAGTCTAGATTACACAGATACGCAGTATTTT
>TRBJ2-7|TRBD1|TRBV5-6|-
CASSWGTGREQYF
TGTGCCAGCAGCTGGGGGACAGGGCGAGAGCAGTACTTC
>TRBJ1-5|TRBD1|TRBV19|-
CASSLLGQGESNQPQHF
TGTGCCAGTAGTCTCCTTGGACAGGGGGAGAGCAATCAGCCCCAGCATTTT
>TRBJ1-5|-|TRBV11-2|-
CASSPGAGDYQPQHF
TGTGCCAGCAGCCCCGGTGCAGGGGATTATCAGCCCCAGCATTTT
>TRBJ1-2|-|TRBV5-5|-
CASSLDGVNYGYTF
TGTGCCAGCAGCTTGGACGGGGTTAACTATGGCTACACCTTC